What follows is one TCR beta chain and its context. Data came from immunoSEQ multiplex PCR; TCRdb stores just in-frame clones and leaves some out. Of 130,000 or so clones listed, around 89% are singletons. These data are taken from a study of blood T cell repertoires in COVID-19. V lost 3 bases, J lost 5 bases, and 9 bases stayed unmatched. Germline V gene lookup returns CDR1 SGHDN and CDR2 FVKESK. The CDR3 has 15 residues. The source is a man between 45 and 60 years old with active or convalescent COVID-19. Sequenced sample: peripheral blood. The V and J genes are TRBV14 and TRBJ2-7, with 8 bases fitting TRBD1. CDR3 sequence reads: CASSQTGVRGHEQYF. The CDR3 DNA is TGTGCCAGCAGCCAGACGGGTGTCAGGGGGCACGAGCAGTACTTC. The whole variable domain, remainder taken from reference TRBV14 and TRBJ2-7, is EAGVTQFPSHSVIEKGQTVTLRCDPISGHDNLYWYRRVMGKEIKFLLHFVKESKQDESGMPNNRFLAERTGGTYSTLKVQPAELEDSGVYFCASSQTGVRGHEQYFGPGTRLTVT.